This T cell receptor beta chain was found in a study of neurological immune-mediated disorders. Time point: longitudinal time-point 2. TCRdb passed the 5' RACE reads through MiXCR, listing each CDR3 protein once. This repertoire shows tens of thousands of distinct CDR3 sequences, about 5.6% found once; its top ten account for roughly 7.9%. Trimming removed 4 bases from V and 12 bases from J, with 11 bases in between. This CDR3 spans 11 amino acids. Germline loops: CDR1 SGHRS, CDR2 YFSETQ. This clonotype was observed many times. Its antigen is undetermined. Study results and caveats: In HTLV-1-associated myelopathy, TCR clonal expansion was greatest, whereas multiple sclerosis had the least, falling below healthy controls. Among 34 multiple sclerosis patients, 18 had repertoires that phylogenetic grouping placed in one related-CDR3 cluster, a possible signature.

What was sequenced was PBMCs. The source is a woman between 55 and 75 years old with multiple sclerosis. The chain has TRBV5-1 and TRBJ2-1, with D tentatively TRBD1 (6 bases). CDR3 sequence (DNA): TGCGCCAGCAGCCATGGGACAACGCAGTTCTTC. Protein: CASSHGTTQFF.